These T cell receptor beta chains were read from a single sample in a study of CD8 T cells in Susac syndrome. TCRdb reprocessed the immunoSEQ multiplex PCR reads with MiXCR, giving one entry per CDR3 protein. The sample lists around 81,000 distinct CDR3 sequences, 85% to 95% seen once, with roughly 0.88% in the top ten. Sequenced input: CD8+ T cells from PBMCs. The receptors derive from a human donor with Susac syndrome. Both conserved end residues are part of each CDR3. D genes are given only for firm matches.

V gene: TRBV2
D gene: -
J gene: TRBJ2-2
CDR3 DNA: TGTGCCAGCAGTGATGAAGGGGGATCCTCTGTGACCGGGGAGCTGTTTTTT
CDR3 protein: CASSDEGGSSVTGELFF

V gene: TRBV4-3
D gene: TRBD1
J gene: TRBJ1-4
CDR3 DNA: TGCGCCAGCAGCCCAGGGGGCTCGAATGAAAAACTGTTTTTT
CDR3 protein: CASSPGGSNEKLFF

V gene: TRBV24-1
D gene: -
J gene: TRBJ1-5
CDR3 DNA: TGTGCCACCAGTAAAGGTGGGCAGCCCCAGCATTTT
CDR3 protein: CATSKGGQPQHF

V gene: TRBV29-1
D gene: TRBD2
J gene: TRBJ2-1
CDR3 DNA: TGCAGCGTGGGGGGCGAAGCGGGGGCCTACAATGAGCAGTTCTTC
CDR3 protein: CSVGGEAGAYNEQFF

V gene: TRBV7-9
D gene: -
J gene: TRBJ2-6
CDR3 DNA: TGTGCCAGCAGCACCCGACTCACCCCATCATCTGGGGCCAACGTCCTGACTTTC
CDR3 protein: CASSTRLTPSSGANVLTF

V gene: TRBV29-1
D gene: TRBD1
J gene: TRBJ2-7
CDR3 DNA: TGCAGCGTTGAGGGACAGTCCTACGAGCAGTACTTC
CDR3 protein: CSVEGQSYEQYF

V gene: TRBV4-3
D gene: -
J gene: TRBJ1-4
CDR3 DNA: TGCGCCAGCAGCCAAGAGGACGGCAGGGGAAACGAAAAACTGTTTTTT
CDR3 protein: CASSQEDGRGNEKLFF

V gene: TRBV20-1
D gene: TRBD1
J gene: TRBJ2-5
CDR3 DNA: TGCAGTGCTAGATTGCCAGGGGGCCAAGAGACCCAGTACTTC
CDR3 protein: CSARLPGGQETQYF

V gene: TRBV25-1
D gene: TRBD1
J gene: TRBJ2-6
CDR3 DNA: TGTGCCAGCAGTGAGGGACAGGCGCCGTCTGGGGCCAACGTCCTGACTTTC
CDR3 protein: CASSEGQAPSGANVLTF

V gene: TRBV29-1
D gene: -
J gene: TRBJ2-2
CDR3 DNA: TGCAGCGTCTTAGGGTCAGATCTCGGGGAGCTGTTTTTT
CDR3 protein: CSVLGSDLGELFF

V gene: TRBV5-4
D gene: -
J gene: TRBJ2-1
CDR3 DNA: TGTGCCAGCAGCTTGTACGGGGACGGGCAGTTCTTC
CDR3 protein: CASSLYGDGQFF

V gene: TRBV11-3
D gene: TRBD2
J gene: TRBJ2-1
CDR3 DNA: TGTGCCAGCAGCTTATTGGGCGGGGGAGAGGATGAGCAGTTCTTC
CDR3 protein: CASSLLGGGEDEQFF

V gene: TRBV12-3/TRBV12-4
D gene: -
J gene: TRBJ2-2
CDR3 DNA: TGTGCCAGCAGTTTAGGCTCCCTGACCGGGGAGCTGTTTTTT
CDR3 protein: CASSLGSLTGELFF